The 29 T cell receptor beta chains below come from one sample, sequenced in a study of metastatic and nonmetastatic thyroid tumors. All patients were untreated before thyroid surgery. TCRdb re-called the PCR reads with MiXCR. The sample yields some 23,000 clones, roughly 20% seen once. The specimen sequenced was adjacent normal tissue. Every receptor here comes from a female donor with papillary thyroid cancer or a benign thyroid nodule (not recorded which). Some clones in this sample may be carry-over from other donors' samples.

By share, this clone counts as medium-sized. CDR3 residues: CASSYSVNYPESYEQYF. The CDR3 DNA reads as TGTGCCAGCAGTTACTCCGTGAACTACCCGGAGAGCTACGAGCAGTACTTC. V and J are TRBV6-2 or TRBV6-3 and TRBJ2-7; no definite D call. Trimming pared 0 bases from V and 3 bases from J, leaving 18 bases between. Germline CDR1 and CDR2: MNHEY and SVGEGT. This CDR3 is built from 17 residues.

As to this clone: The CDR3 end shows no conserved phenylalanine or tryptophan, and so a read error is likely. This chain uses TRBV28 with TRBJ2-7; D gene uncertain. This CDR3 contains 12 residues. Germline lookup yields CDR1 MDHEN and CDR2 SYDVKM. V shed 0 bases and J shed 6 bases, with 6 bases lying between them. The CDR3 nucleotides read TGTGCCAGCAGTTTATGGGTCCGCGAGCAGTACCTC. Its protein product is CASSLWVREQYL.

The chain uses TRBV7-3 and TRBJ1-6; no clear D. The germline gives CDR1 SGHTA, CDR2 FQGTGA. V shed 0 bases and J shed 9 bases, with 15 bases lying between them. The CDR3 extends over 16 amino acids. This CDR3 is CASSLTSTEKGSPLHF. CDR3 sequence (DNA): TGTGCCAGCAGCTTAACGTCCACTGAAAAGGGTTCACCCCTCCACTTT.

This clone was seen repeatedly, ten times or more. The chain couples TRBV9 to TRBJ2-1; no clear D gene. Germline V gene lookup returns CDR1 SGDLS and CDR2 YYNGEE. The CDR3 totals 16 residues. V lost 0 bases and J lost 0, with 10 bases in between. The CDR3 spells CASSVDRGYSYNEQFF. CDR3 nucleotides: TGTGCCAGCAGCGTAGATCGCGGATACTCCTACAATGAGCAGTTCTTC.

The V and J genes are TRBV6-2 or TRBV6-3 and TRBJ2-3; D remains ambiguous. The germline V gene has CDR1 MNHEY and CDR2 SVGEGT. CDR3 length: 13 amino acids. V was trimmed by 0 bases and J by 10 bases, leaving 11 bases between them. This CDR3 is CASSYSFQAAQYF. In DNA form, the CDR3 reads TGTGCCAGCAGTTACTCGTTCCAGGCGGCGCAGTATTTT.

This clone was observed many times. At one end the junction does not follow the germline gene, possibly because of a read error. Other DNA sequences in the same sample also yield this CDR3. The V gene is TRBV14, the J gene TRBJ1-2, with D unresolved. Germline loops: CDR1 SGHDN, CDR2 FVKESK. The CDR3 runs 13 residues. CDR3 bases: TGTGCCAGCAGCCAAGGAAGAAATGCTGGCTACACTTTC. This gives the protein CASSQGRNAGYTF.

On this clone itself: Compared with germline, one end of the junction differs, possibly owing to a read error. The gene calls are TRBV13 and TRBJ2-1; the D gene is possibly TRBD1 (6 bases). CDR1 and CDR2 (germline): PRHDT, FYEKMQ (reference sequence). There are 15 residues in the CDR3. The CDR3 DNA sequence: TGTGCCAGCAGCTTAGGGCGGCATTGGGACAATGAGCATTTCTTC. Translating it yields CASSLGRHWDNEHFF.

By share, this clone counts as medium-sized. The J gene is TRBJ2-1, the V gene TRBV6-1; TRBD1 matches 8 bases. The CDR3 contains 15 residues. J lost 4 bases, V lost 5 bases, and 7 bases had no gene match. Germline values: CDR1 MNHNS, CDR2 SASEGT. Here the CDR3 reads CASSQSDRVYNEQFF. The CDR3 DNA sequence: TGTGCCAGCAGTCAATCGGACAGGGTTTACAATGAGCAGTTCTTC.

Points on this clone: This clone may be a read error of a much larger clone one base away. The same CDR3 is also encoded by other DNA sequences in this sample. The rearrangement joins TRBV19 to TRBJ2-2; TRBD1 matches at 9 bases. The CDR3 extends over 13 amino acids. CDR1 is LNHDA, CDR2 SQIVND, per germline (reference sequence). The CDR3, as DNA: TGTGCCAGTGACAGGGGGTACACAGGGGAGCTGTTTTTT. It specifies CASDRGYTGELFF. Variable domain in full (rest from reference TRBV19 and TRBJ2-2): DGGITQSPKYLFRKEGQNVTLSCEQNLNHDAMYWYRQDPGQGLRLIYYSQIVNDFQKGDIAEGYSVSREKKESFPLTVTSAQKNPTAFYLCASDRGYTGELFFGEGSRLTVL.

The chain recombines TRBV4-2 with TRBJ1-4, with 12 bases aligning to TRBD1. The J segment lost 7 bases and the V segment lost 5 bases, leaving 11 bases of the junction unmatched. Germline V gene lookup returns CDR1 LGHNA and CDR2 YNFKEQ. The CDR3 consists of 17 residues. In nucleotides, the CDR3 is TGTGCCAGCAGCGTCCTTGGGACAGGGGGCGCGGGTGAAAAACTGTTTTTT. It specifies CASSVLGTGGAGEKLFF.

This clone was found many times. The gene calls are TRBV7-9 and TRBJ1-2; TRBD1 might be the D (6 bases). The V end was cut by 4 bases, the J end by 7 bases, with 19 bases between. Germline V gives CDR1 SEHNR, CDR2 FQNEAQ (reference sequence). The CDR3 totals 15 residues. Here the CDR3 DNA reads TGTGCCAGCAGCTATGGGGGGGCTGCCCTAGGTGGCTACACCTTC. Translation: CASSYGGAALGGYTF.

Ten or more counts support this clone. J is TRBJ1-2 and V is TRBV29-1; 11 bases map to TRBD1. This CDR3 comprises 13 residues. V dropped 6 bases and J dropped 7; count of bases not matched to a gene: 7. Germline CDR1 and CDR2: SQVTM and ANQGSEA. CDR3 amino acids: CSVPMGQGGGYTF. CDR3 DNA: TGCAGCGTACCCATGGGACAGGGGGGTGGCTACACCTTC.

This clone was seen repeatedly, ten times or more. The V and J genes are TRBV19 and TRBJ2-3; D ambiguous. This CDR3 contains 12 residues. Per the germline V gene, CDR1 is LNHDA and CDR2 is SQIVND (reference sequence). The V end lost 7 bases, the J end lost 8 bases, and 13 bases lay between the germline ends. The CDR3 region is CASKAQAGTQYF. In nucleotides, the CDR3 is TGTGCCAGTAAAGCTCAGGCCGGTACGCAGTATTTT.

This clone was seen repeatedly, ten times or more. The chain has TRBV7-2 and TRBJ2-5, with D possibly being TRBD1 or TRBD2 (5 bases each). From germline, CDR1 is SGHTA and CDR2 FQGNSA. The CDR3 spans 15 residues. The V end lost 2 bases, the J end lost 5 bases, and 15 bases lay between the germline ends. As DNA, the CDR3 is TGTGCCAGCAGCTTACAGGGCGGGCAGGTGGAGACCCAGTACTTC. Protein sequence: CASSLQGGQVETQYF.

This clone was seen at least ten times. The genes are TRBV6-5 and TRBJ1-2; possibly TRBD1 for D (6 bases). From germline, CDR1 is MNHEY and CDR2 SVGAGI. V was cut by 2 bases and J by 6 bases, with 10 bases left in between. This CDR3 comprises 13 residues. The CDR3 sequence: CASSYPRGNGYTF. CDR3 bases: TGTGCCAGCAGTTACCCCAGGGGTAATGGCTACACCTTC.

The rearrangement links TRBV20-1 to TRBJ2-3; no reliable D call. The germline gives CDR1 DFQATT, CDR2 SNEGSKA (reference sequence). This CDR3 contains 13 residues. Between the trimmed V and J ends, which lost 3 bases and 1 base, there was a span of 8 bases. The CDR3 protein is CSASPLGTDTQYF. The CDR3 region has the DNA TGCAGTGCTAGTCCGCTCGGCACAGATACGCAGTATTTT.

The count of this clone is one. A read error is likely, as this CDR3 ends without the conserved phenylalanine or tryptophan. CDR3 region: CASSVESPGDEQFL. The DNA for the CDR3 is TGTGCCAGCAGCGTAGAATCTCCGGGGGATGAGCAGTTCCTC. This chain links TRBV9 with TRBJ2-1, with TRBD2 as a possible D gene (6 bases). The V end lost 0 bases, the J end lost 8 bases, and 12 bases lay between the germline ends. The CDR3 runs to 14 residues. Germline CDR1 and CDR2: SGDLS and YYNGEE.

This clone showed up just a few times. The chain recombines TRBV29-1 with TRBJ1-4; D is unclear. The germline V gene has CDR1 SQVTM and CDR2 ANQGSEA. CDR3 length equals 11 residues. V gave up 7 bases and J gave up 5 bases, with 8 bases separating them. This CDR3 reads CSACGNEKLFF. The CDR3 DNA reads as TGCAGCGCTTGTGGGAATGAAAAACTGTTTTTT.

The table lists this clone with many counts. This rearrangement joins TRBV10-3 to TRBJ1-1, with 10 bases that match TRBD1. With V trimmed by 10 bases and J by 4 bases, 9 bases remained unmatched. Per the germline V gene, CDR1 is ENHRY and CDR2 is SYGVKD. This CDR3 spans 14 amino acids. CDR3 residues: CANAAGTGVTEAFF. DNA of the CDR3: TGTGCCAACGCCGCCGGGACAGGGGTCACTGAAGCTTTCTTT.

By sample share, this clone is medium-sized (0.01 to 0.1%). CDR3 nucleotides: TGTGCCAGCAGCTTAAGTAGCGGGACGGCCTACGAGCAGTACTTC. This encodes CASSLSSGTAYEQYF. The chain recombines TRBV7-8 with TRBJ2-7; the match to TRBD2 covers 8 bases. CDR1 is SGHVS and CDR2 is FQNEAQ in the germline V gene. V dropped 2 bases and J dropped 2; count of bases not matched to a gene: 5. This CDR3 has 15 residues.

Comments on this clone: One end of the junction does not line up with germline, which may come from a read error. The chain has TRBV6-5 and TRBJ2-2; D uncertain. The CDR3 covers 15 residues. From germline, CDR1 is MNHEY and CDR2 SVGAGI. Here the CDR3 reads CASSYGQANTWELFF. The CDR3 region has the DNA TGTGCCAGCAGTTACGGTCAGGCTAACACCTGGGAGCTGTTTTTT.

The J gene is TRBJ1-2, the V gene TRBV20-1; TRBD1 is a possible D gene (5 bases). Germline V gives CDR1 DFQATT, CDR2 SNEGSKA (reference sequence). The CDR3 is 13 residues long. Deletions cut 5 bases from V and 8 bases from J, with 18 bases between. CDR3 bases: TGCAGTGCTGGAAGATCAGGGATGGGCGGCTACACCTTC. Protein sequence: CSAGRSGMGGYTF.

Notes on this clone: One end of the junction fails to match germline, which may point to a read error. V is TRBV9 and J is TRBJ1-1, with D possibly TRBD1 on 6 matching bases. CDR1 and CDR2 from the germline V gene are SGDLS and YYNGEE. The CDR3 contains 15 residues. CDR3 nucleotides: TGTGCAAGCAGAGTAGAGGCCGACAGGACCGGACGCGCTTTCTTT. Protein: CASRVEADRTGRAFF.

This clone is medium-sized (0.01 to 0.1%). The chain employs TRBV27 and TRBJ2-7, with D perhaps matching TRBD2 (7 bases). The length of the CDR3 is 15 residues. V was trimmed by 8 bases and J by 5 bases, leaving 22 bases between them. CDR1 and CDR2 (germline): MNHEY, SMNVEV (reference sequence). This CDR3 reads CASRLARAGDNEQYF. As DNA, the CDR3 is TGTGCCAGCCGCCTAGCCCGGGCGGGGGACAACGAGCAGTACTTC.

Comments on this clone: A much bigger clone sits one base away, suggesting this may be a read error. V usage is TRBV6-1 and J usage is TRBJ2-1, with TRBD2 identical over 7 bases. The CDR3 runs 17 residues. V shed 6 bases, J shed 4 bases, and the junction held 15 bases outside the gene matches. CDR1 MNHNS and CDR2 SASEGT come from the germline V gene. CDR3 sequence (DNA): TGTGCCAGCAGCCGCATCCTAACCAGCGGGGTGTACAATGAGCAGTTCTTC. Translation: CASSRILTSGVYNEQFF.

As concerns this clone: Because it lacks the conserved phenylalanine or tryptophan at the end, this CDR3 is likely a read error. Here the CDR3 reads CASSLSGVNQPQHL. DNA for the CDR3: TGTGCCAGCAGTCTGTCCGGGGTTAATCAGCCCCAGCATCTT. The chain employs TRBV28 and TRBJ1-5; D unclear. V lost 5 bases to trimming and J lost 4 bases, with 12 bases between them. The CDR3 extends over 14 amino acids. Germline CDR1 and CDR2: MDHEN and SYDVKM.

This clone was recorded at least ten times. The chain carries TRBV7-2 and TRBJ2-4; no clear D gene. Trimming took 5 bases from V and 2 from J, leaving 19 bases between them. Germline V CDR1 and CDR2: SGHTA, FQGNSA. The CDR3 is 17 residues long. CDR3: CASSQNGGQSTKNIQYF. The DNA of the CDR3 is TGTGCCAGCAGCCAGAACGGCGGCCAATCGACCAAAAACATTCAGTACTTC.

This clone has a handful of counts. One junction end does not reproduce the germline sequence, and a read error may be involved. The rearrangement joins TRBV6-2 or TRBV6-3 to TRBJ2-3; possibly TRBD2 for D (5 bases). The CDR3 sequence is 17 residues long. The germline V gene has CDR1 MNHEY and CDR2 SVGEGT. The CDR3 loop reads CASSCSGSVESTYTQYF. CDR3 DNA: TGTGCCAGCAGTTGCTCGGGGAGCGTTGAGAGCACATATACGCAGTATTTT.

This clone came up many times. The genes are TRBV11-2 and TRBJ2-3, with no clear D. CDR3 length: 11 amino acids. V lost 8 bases, J lost 3 bases, and 6 bases lay in between. Germline loops: CDR1 SGHAT, CDR2 FQNNGV. CDR3 loop: CASRVTDTQYF. CDR3 DNA: TGTGCCAGCCGTGTGACAGATACGCAGTATTTT.